The 29 T cell receptor beta chains in this list originate from one sample, sequenced in a study of T cell responses to AZD1222 COVID-19 vaccine. Assay: immunoSEQ multiplex PCR; the TCRdb copy retains only in-frame clones and omits some. The sample has about 110,000 clones; around nine tenths are singletons. The material sequenced was peripheral blood, taken 28 days after the second AZD1222 dose. The receptors stem from an adult who received the AZD1222 COVID-19 vaccine.

This chain joins TRBV7-9 and TRBJ1-2, with 7 bases that match TRBD1. Germline lookup yields CDR1 SEHNR and CDR2 FQNEAQ (reference sequence). There are 15 residues in the CDR3. The junction had 8 bases not matched to a gene; V was cut back by 5 bases and J by 2 bases. The CDR3 DNA reads TGTGCCAGCAGCCATCACAACAGGGGAAACTATGGCTACACCTTC. This translates into CASSHHNRGNYGYTF. Complete variable domain (other parts from reference TRBV7-9 and TRBJ1-2): DTGVSQNPRHKITKRGQNVTFRCDPISEHNRLYWYRQTLGQGPEFLTYFQNEAQLEKSRLLSDRFSAERPKGSFSTLEIQRTEQGDSAMYLCASSHHNRGNYGYTFGSGTRLTVV.

This clone showed up just once. J is TRBJ1-3 and V is TRBV10-1; no firm D call. Per the germline V gene, CDR1 is WNHNN and CDR2 is SYGVQD (reference sequence). V was pared by 4 bases and J by 2 bases, with 12 bases between. This CDR3 has 15 residues. The CDR3 coding sequence is TGCGCCAGCAGTGTTTTAGCAGGACCTGGAAACACCATATATTTT. It is translated as CASSVLAGPGNTIYF.

This clone was recorded once. The chain links TRBV24-1 to TRBJ2-2; D is uncertain. The CDR3 consists of 16 residues. Germline V CDR1 and CDR2: KGHDR, SFDVKD. V lost 2 bases to trimming and J lost 5 bases, with 14 bases between them. The CDR3 DNA sequence: TGTGCCACCAGTGATTCTACGGCAGCCGGTACCGGGGAGCTGTTTTTT. It codes for CATSDSTAAGTGELFF.

This clone was detected once. The rearrangement uses TRBV18 and TRBJ1-1; D is ambiguous. CDR3 length: 13 residues. Germline CDR1 KGHSH, CDR2 LQKENI. V was pared by 4 bases and J by 1 base, with 7 bases between. The DNA of the CDR3 is TGTGCCAGCTCACGCCAGTGGAACACTGAAGCTTTCTTT. It yields the protein CASSRQWNTEAFF.

This clone was found once. The chain couples TRBV5-1 to TRBJ2-1; the D is unclear. Looked up from germline, CDR1 is SGHRS and CDR2 is YFSETQ. This CDR3 has 13 residues. V was cut by 0 bases and J by 15 bases, with 16 bases left in between. The CDR3 spells CASSLEADPIPFF. DNA for the CDR3: TGCGCCAGCAGCTTGGAGGCGGATCCGATACCGTTCTTC.

This chain connects TRBV3-1 (or the pseudogene TRBV3-2) to TRBJ2-2, with TRBD1 matching over 8 bases. The length of the CDR3 is 16 residues. CDR1 is LGHDT and CDR2 is YNNKEL in the germline V gene (reference sequence). V lost 8 bases to trimming and J lost 4 bases; unmatched junction nucleotides: 12. CDR3 protein: CASGSFRGRGTGELFF. CDR3 DNA: TGTGCCAGCGGATCCTTCAGGGGGCGCGGCACCGGGGAGCTGTTTTTT.

The chain couples TRBV6-2 or TRBV6-3 to TRBJ1-2; D is perhaps TRBD1 (6 bases). The CDR3 covers 14 residues. The V end was cut by 4 bases, the J end by 4 bases, with 13 bases between. CDR1 MNHEY and CDR2 SVGEGT come from the germline V gene. As DNA, the CDR3 is TGTGCCAGCAGTTGGGGCAGGGGACGCTATGGCTACACCTTC. Its translation: CASSWGRGRYGYTF.

V gene TRBV13 combines with J gene TRBJ1-1; no definite D call. The CDR3 sequence is 13 residues long. Trimming took 2 bases from V and 0 from J, leaving 4 bases between them. The germline gives CDR1 PRHDT, CDR2 FYEKMQ (reference sequence). CDR3 protein: CASSLSLNTEAFF. CDR3 sequence (DNA): TGTGCCAGCAGCTTATCCCTGAACACTGAAGCTTTCTTT.

The chain recombines TRBV7-9 with TRBJ1-6; D might be TRBD1 (6 bases). Trimming removed 4 bases from V and 2 bases from J, with 12 bases in between. The CDR3 has 16 residues. Germline CDR1 SEHNR, CDR2 FQNEAQ (reference sequence). Here the CDR3 reads CASSWGGFTYNSPLHF. DNA for the CDR3: TGTGCCAGCAGCTGGGGGGGCTTCACCTATAATTCACCCCTCCACTTT.

The chain has TRBV6-5 and TRBJ1-1; D unclear. CDR1 and CDR2 (germline): MNHEY, SVGAGI. The CDR3 spans 13 residues. V gave up 6 bases and J gave up 1 base, with 9 bases separating them. The CDR3 loop is CASSRRRNTEAFF. CDR3 nucleotide sequence: TGTGCCAGCAGCCGAAGGAGGAACACTGAAGCTTTCTTT.

This clone appeared once. This rearrangement joins TRBV7-2 to TRBJ2-1, with D perhaps given as TRBD1 or TRBD2 (5 bases each). This CDR3 is built from 15 residues. Per germline, CDR1 SGHTA and CDR2 FQGNSA. V lost 2 bases and J lost 7, with 15 bases in between. CDR3 DNA: TGTGCCAGCAGCTTACGAGGCGGGTGGGGGAATGAGCAGTTCTTC. Amino acids: CASSLRGGWGNEQFF.

The gene calls are TRBV5-1 and TRBJ2-2; 7 bases map to TRBD1. This CDR3 comprises 17 residues. Germline values: CDR1 SGHRS, CDR2 YFSETQ. V lost 2 bases, J lost 5 bases, and 12 bases stayed unmatched. CDR3 sequence: CASSLGTTGLRTGELFF. The DNA for the CDR3 is TGCGCCAGCAGCTTAGGGACGACAGGGTTGAGAACCGGGGAGCTGTTTTTT.

The CDR3 reads CASSLGLNYGYTF. For the CDR3, the DNA is TGTGCCAGCAGTTTAGGCCTGAACTATGGCTACACCTTC. The chain links TRBV12-3 or TRBV12-4 to TRBJ1-2; D unresolved. This CDR3 comprises 13 residues. V was clipped by 1 base and J by 2 bases, with 5 bases between them.

Only one count was recorded for this clone. As DNA, the CDR3 is TGTGCCAGTAGTCCTGACAGGGTCGAGCAGTACTTC. Translating it yields CASSPDRVEQYF. This chain joins TRBV19 and TRBJ2-7; 7 bases are a match to TRBD1. Unmatched junction bases numbered 4, after V lost 5 bases and J lost 6 bases. This CDR3 is built from 12 residues. Germline V gives CDR1 LNHDA, CDR2 SQIVND (reference sequence).

J is TRBJ1-3 and V is TRBV12-3 or TRBV12-4, with 7 positions matching TRBD1. V gave up 6 bases and J gave up 8 bases; unmatched junction bases: 7. This CDR3 region has 13 residues. This CDR3 is CASSPDRADTIYF. CDR3 in DNA: TGTGCCAGCAGCCCCGACAGGGCGGACACCATATATTTT.

The gene calls are TRBV5-1 and TRBJ1-2; D remains unclear. V lost 3 bases and J 6 bases, leaving 18 bases between the germline ends. The CDR3 totals 15 residues. Per the germline V gene, CDR1 is SGHRS and CDR2 is YFSETQ. The CDR3 region is CASSSGSSWVHGYTF. Here the CDR3 DNA reads TGCGCCAGCAGCTCCGGATCATCCTGGGTTCATGGCTACACCTTC. Together with reference TRBV5-1 and TRBJ1-2, the CDR3 gives the full variable domain: KAGVTQTPRYLIKTRGQQVTLSCSPISGHRSVSWYQQTPGQGLQFLFEYFSETQRNKGNFPGRFSGRQFSNSRSEMNVSTLELGDSALYLCASSSGSSWVHGYTFGSGTRLTVV.

CDR3 sequence: CASSPRAETGLGQSEAFF. CDR3 DNA: TGTGCCAGCTCACCAAGGGCCGAGACAGGGCTAGGTCAATCGGAAGCTTTCTTT. J is TRBJ1-1 and V is TRBV18; 7 positions agree with TRBD1. Per germline, CDR1 KGHSH and CDR2 LQKENI. Trimming took 2 bases from V and 8 from J; bases not matched to a gene: 20. The CDR3 runs 18 residues.

This chain links TRBV5-6 with TRBJ2-7; 7 bases are a match to TRBD2. The CDR3 consists of 14 residues. Losses at the gene ends were 3 bases for V and 2 bases for J; bases not matched to a gene: 5. CDR1 is SGHDT and CDR2 is YYEEEE in the germline V gene. The CDR3 reads CASSSRTSPYEQYF. The CDR3 coding sequence is TGTGCCAGCAGCTCGCGGACTAGTCCCTACGAGCAGTACTTC.

Comments on this clone: A read error may account for a junction end that differs from germline. This CDR3 is CASSVGGAPTYTQYF. Here the CDR3 DNA reads TGTGCCAGCAGCGTAGGGGGGGCCCCCACATATACGCAGTATTTT. The chain uses TRBV9 and TRBJ2-3; TRBD1 or TRBD2 may be the D gene (6 bases each). Germline lookup yields CDR1 SGDLS and CDR2 YYNGEE. The CDR3 extends over 15 amino acids.

This chain joins TRBV6-1 and TRBJ1-4; perhaps TRBD1 as D (6 bases). Trimming cost V 1 base and J 5 bases, with 11 bases left between them. This CDR3 region has 15 residues. Germline V CDR1 and CDR2: MNHNS, SASEGT. CDR3 sequence (DNA): TGTGCCAGCAGTGAAGTGGCAGGGGTGAATGAAAAACTGTTTTTT. Residues: CASSEVAGVNEKLFF.

The genes are TRBV14 and TRBJ2-7, with 7 bases aligning to TRBD1. The germline gives CDR1 SGHDN, CDR2 FVKESK. The CDR3 sequence is 11 residues long. The trim removed 3 bases at V and 10 bases at J, leaving 3 bases unmatched. The CDR3, as DNA: TGTGCCAGCAGCCACGACAGGGTACAGTACTTC. Protein: CASSHDRVQYF.

The chain couples TRBV12-3 or TRBV12-4 to TRBJ2-5; D tentatively reads TRBD1 or TRBD2 (6 bases each). Trimming left V 6 bases short and J 3 bases short, with 11 bases between. The CDR3 runs 13 residues. The CDR3 DNA follows: TGTGCCAGCAGCCCGGGGGCCAAAGAGACCCAGTACTTC. It encodes CASSPGAKETQYF.

The chain recombines TRBV5-1 with TRBJ1-2; 8 bases map to TRBD1. This CDR3 is 14 amino acids long. Germline V CDR1 and CDR2: SGHRS, YFSETQ. V dropped 6 bases and J dropped 3; count of bases not matched to a gene: 7. The CDR3 loop reads CASTGQGGHYGYTF. CDR3 in DNA: TGCGCCAGCACCGGACAGGGAGGGCACTATGGCTACACCTTC.

The rearrangement uses TRBV7-3 and TRBJ2-5; 11 bases match TRBD2. Germline trimming cut 3 bases from V and 5 bases from J; bases unmatched to any gene: 5. The CDR3 sequence is 15 residues long. The germline CDR1 and CDR2 sequences are SGHTA and FQGTGA. As DNA, the CDR3 is TGTGCCAGCAGCTTGGGACTAGCGGAGGGCGAGACCCAGTACTTC. Encoded protein: CASSLGLAEGETQYF.

The chain couples TRBV28 to TRBJ1-2; D is uncertain. This CDR3 region has 14 residues. Germline V gives CDR1 MDHEN, CDR2 SYDVKM. The ends were cut back, 6 bases at V and 4 bases at J, with 15 bases in the middle. CDR3 residues: CASSDLAALYGYTF. The CDR3 DNA reads as TGTGCCAGCAGCGATCTTGCAGCCCTCTATGGCTACACCTTC.

The rearrangement joins TRBV7-9 to TRBJ1-6; D may be TRBD1 (5 bases). The germline V gene has CDR1 SEHNR and CDR2 FQNEAQ (reference sequence). Trimming took 5 bases from V and 10 from J, leaving 21 bases between them. The CDR3 extends over 16 amino acids. The CDR3 sequence is CASSDSGGQGRSPLHF. The CDR3 DNA is TGTGCCAGCAGCGATAGTGGAGGGCAGGGAAGGTCACCCCTCCACTTT.

The CDR3 loop is CASRLSNEKLFF. The DNA of the CDR3 is TGTGCCAGCAGATTATCTAATGAAAAACTGTTTTTT. The rearrangement joins TRBV12-3 or TRBV12-4 to TRBJ1-4, with D unclear. V lost 6 bases to trimming and J lost 3 bases, with 5 bases between them. This CDR3 is built from 12 residues.

This sequence joins TRBV10-1 and TRBJ1-5, with D uncertain. The CDR3 is 15 residues long. The V and J ends lost 9 bases and 1 base respectively, with 16 bases between them. Germline CDR1 is WNHNN and CDR2 is SYGVQD (reference sequence). Here the CDR3 reads CARFRAMGSNQPQHF. CDR3 bases: TGCGCCAGATTTCGGGCGATGGGGAGCAATCAGCCCCAGCATTTT.

The chain couples TRBV6-2 or TRBV6-3 to TRBJ1-2, with D unclear. V gave up 2 bases and J gave up 9 bases, with 10 bases separating them. The CDR3 contains 12 residues. CDR1 and CDR2 (germline): MNHEY, SVGEGT. In nucleotides, the CDR3 is TGTGCCAGCAGTTACGTCGTGCATAGCTACACCTTC. Translating it yields CASSYVVHSYTF.